These 13 T cell receptor beta chains originate from one sample sequenced in a study of blood T cell repertoires in COVID-19. Sequencing was performed with immunoSEQ multiplex PCR; in TCRdb, only in-frame clones are kept and a portion is missing. The table shows about half a million clones, with 75% to 90% occurring only once. Sequenced material: peripheral blood. These receptors were obtained from a human donor in a cohort sampled during active COVID-19.

The chain has TRBV30 and TRBJ1-1, with 8 nucleotides matching TRBD1. CDR3 length: 13 residues. Germline lookup yields CDR1 GTSNPN and CDR2 SVGIG (reference sequence). Trimming took 4 bases from V and 3 from J; bases not matched to a gene: 4. The CDR3 sequence is CAWTGQGYTEAFF. The CDR3, as DNA: TGTGCCTGGACCGGACAGGGTTACACTGAAGCTTTCTTT.

V and J are TRBV7-9 and TRBJ2-7, with D possibly TRBD1 on 6 matching bases. The CDR3 is made up of 15 amino acids. The V end was cut by 3 bases, the J end by 4 bases, with 16 bases between. Per germline, CDR1 SEHNR and CDR2 FQNEAQ (reference sequence). The CDR3 spells CASSFSTGRGYEQYF. CDR3 nucleotide sequence: TGTGCCAGCAGCTTCTCTACAGGGCGAGGGTACGAGCAGTACTTC.

This chain links TRBV3-1 (or the pseudogene TRBV3-2) with TRBJ2-3, with 10 bases aligning to TRBD2. The CDR3 is 15 residues long. The V and J ends lost 0 bases and 8 bases, in that order; junction bases with no gene match: 5. The germline CDR1 and CDR2 sequences are LGHDT and YNNKEL (reference sequence). The CDR3 DNA reads TGTGCCAGCAGCCAAGAAGCGGGAGGGCAAGCTACGCAGTATTTT. Amino acid sequence: CASSQEAGGQATQYF.

The chain carries TRBV30 and TRBJ1-2; D is possibly TRBD1 (6 bases). The CDR3 consists of 11 residues. V lost 3 bases and J 7 bases, leaving 9 bases between the germline ends. Germline-derived CDR1 and CDR2 are GTSNPN and SVGIG (reference sequence). The DNA of the CDR3 is TGTGCCTGGAGGGTAGGGGGTGGCTACACCTTC. Translated: CAWRVGGGYTF.

The CDR3 loop is CASSMTWGQSYGYTF. CDR3 DNA: TGTGCCAGCAGTATGACGTGGGGACAGAGCTATGGCTACACCTTC. This chain uses TRBV3-1 (or the pseudogene TRBV3-2) with TRBJ1-2; 7 bases line up with TRBD1. Germline V gene sequence: CDR1 LGHDT, CDR2 YNNKEL (reference sequence). There are 15 residues in the CDR3. After removal of 6 bases from V and 4 bases from J, the junction contained 11 bases not matched to a gene.

J is TRBJ2-7 and V is TRBV6-2 or TRBV6-3; 7 nucleotides align to TRBD1. V shed 5 bases, J shed 4 bases, and the junction held 11 bases outside the gene matches. The germline gives CDR1 MNHEY, CDR2 SVGEGT. The CDR3 is made up of 15 amino acids. Written as DNA, the CDR3 is TGTGCCAGCAGTCACTGGACAGGTGGAATATACGAGCAGTACTTC. Encoded protein: CASSHWTGGIYEQYF.

The count of this clone is one. The chain recombines TRBV7-8 with TRBJ2-2, with D possibly TRBD2 on 6 matching bases. The CDR3 loop spans 13 amino acids. Germline V CDR1 and CDR2: SGHVS, FQNEAQ. Trimming pared 3 bases from V and 7 bases from J, leaving 9 bases between. CDR3 in amino acids: CASSLGGIGELFF. Here the CDR3 DNA reads TGTGCCAGCAGCTTGGGGGGAATCGGGGAGCTGTTTTTT.

The sample holds one count of this clone. V gene TRBV7-9 combines with J gene TRBJ1-3; D is perhaps TRBD1 (6 bases). The CDR3 runs to 15 residues. Trimming took 2 bases from V and 3 from J, leaving 11 bases between them. Looked up from germline, CDR1 is SEHNR and CDR2 is FQNEAQ (reference sequence). CDR3: CASSLFRGNGNTIYF. Written as DNA, the CDR3 is TGTGCCAGCAGCTTATTCAGGGGAAATGGAAACACCATATATTTT.

This rearrangement joins TRBV18 to TRBJ2-2, with TRBD1 identical over 9 bases. The germline V gene encodes CDR1 KGHSH and CDR2 LQKENI. The CDR3 is 16 residues long. Germline trimming cut 6 bases from V and 5 bases from J; bases unmatched to any gene: 10. The CDR3 DNA reads TGTGCCAGCTCGCTCGGCGGGACAGGGCTAACCGGGGAGCTGTTTTTT. This translates into CASSLGGTGLTGELFF.

This chain connects TRBV6-5 to TRBJ2-7, with 8 nucleotides matching TRBD1. V gave up 0 bases and J gave up 2 bases; unmatched junction bases: 3. Germline V gene lookup returns CDR1 MNHEY and CDR2 SVGAGI. CDR3 length: 15 residues. DNA for the CDR3: TGTGCCAGCAGTTACTCGACGGACAGGGCCTACGAGCAGTACTTC. Encoded protein: CASSYSTDRAYEQYF.

The chain carries TRBV12-5 and TRBJ2-1, with TRBD2 identical over 10 bases. The trim removed 3 bases at V and 9 bases at J, leaving 8 bases unmatched. Per germline, CDR1 LGHNT and CDR2 FRNRAP. CDR3 size: 15 residues. CDR3 bases: TGTGCTAGTGGTTTCATCAGCGGGAGGGCAAGTGAGCAGTTCTTC. Its protein is CASGFISGRASEQFF.

CDR3 residues: CASSGDRVNEQFF. CDR3 sequence (DNA): TGTGCCAGCAGTGGGGACAGGGTCAATGAGCAGTTCTTC. V is TRBV2 and J is TRBJ2-1; 9 bases align to TRBD1. J lost 6 bases, V lost 4 bases, and 1 base had no gene match. The CDR3 has 13 residues. CDR1 is SNHLY and CDR2 is FYNNEI in the germline V gene. The full variable domain, with the rest looked up from reference TRBV2 and TRBJ2-1, is EPEVTQTPSHQVTQMGQEVILRCVPISNHLYFYWYRQILGQKVEFLVSFYNNEISEKSEIFDDQFSVERPDGSNFTLKIRSTKLEDSAMYFCASSGDRVNEQFFGPGTRLTVL.

V usage is TRBV5-1 and J usage is TRBJ1-2, with TRBD1 as a possible D gene (6 bases). The CDR3 loop spans 16 amino acids. V dropped 0 bases and J dropped 3 bases, with 15 bases sitting between them. Germline V lookup: CDR1 SGHRS, CDR2 YFSETQ. The CDR3 sequence is CASSLGPQGPYYGYTF. CDR3 DNA: TGCGCCAGCAGCTTGGGCCCCCAGGGGCCATACTATGGCTACACCTTC. The full variable domain, rest sourced from reference TRBV5-1 and TRBJ1-2, is KAGVTQTPRYLIKTRGQQVTLSCSPISGHRSVSWYQQTPGQGLQFLFEYFSETQRNKGNFPGRFSGRQFSNSRSEMNVSTLELGDSALYLCASSLGPQGPYYGYTFGSGTRLTVV.